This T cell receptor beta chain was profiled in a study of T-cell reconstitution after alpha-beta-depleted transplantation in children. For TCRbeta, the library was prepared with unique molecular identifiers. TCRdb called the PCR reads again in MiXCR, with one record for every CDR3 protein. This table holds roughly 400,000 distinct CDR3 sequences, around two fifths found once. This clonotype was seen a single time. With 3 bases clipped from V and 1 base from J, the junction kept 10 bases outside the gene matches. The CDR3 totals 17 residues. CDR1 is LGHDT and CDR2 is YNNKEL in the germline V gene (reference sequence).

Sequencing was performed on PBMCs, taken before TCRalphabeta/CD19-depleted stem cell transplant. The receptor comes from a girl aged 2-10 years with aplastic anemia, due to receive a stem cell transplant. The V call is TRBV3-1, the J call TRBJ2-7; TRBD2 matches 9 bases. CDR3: CASSQDQSGLASYEQYF. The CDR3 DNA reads TGTGCCAGCAGCCAGGATCAATCAGGACTAGCGTCCTACGAGCAGTACTTC.